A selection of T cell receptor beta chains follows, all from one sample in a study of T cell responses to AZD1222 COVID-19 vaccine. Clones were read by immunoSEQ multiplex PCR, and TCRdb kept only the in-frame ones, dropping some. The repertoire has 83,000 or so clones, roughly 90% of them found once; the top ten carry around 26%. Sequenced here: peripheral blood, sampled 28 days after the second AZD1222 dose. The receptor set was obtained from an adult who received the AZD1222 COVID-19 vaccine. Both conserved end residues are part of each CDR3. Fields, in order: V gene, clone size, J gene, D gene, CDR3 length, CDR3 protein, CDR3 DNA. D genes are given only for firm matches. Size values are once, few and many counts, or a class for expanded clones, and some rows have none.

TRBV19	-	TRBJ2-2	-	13	CASNTWGTGELFF	TGTGCCAGTAATACCTGGGGGACCGGGGAGCTGTTTTTT
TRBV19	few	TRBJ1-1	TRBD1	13	CASRQGVWTEAFF	TGTGCCAGTAGGCAGGGGGTATGGACTGAAGCTTTCTTT
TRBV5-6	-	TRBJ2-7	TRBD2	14	CASSLTTGGYEQYF	TGTGCCAGCAGCTTAACGACGGGAGGCTACGAGCAGTACTTC
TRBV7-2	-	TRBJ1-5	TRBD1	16	CASSYRTGQSNQPQHF	TGTGCCAGCAGCTACAGGACAGGTCAGAGCAATCAGCCCCAGCATTTT
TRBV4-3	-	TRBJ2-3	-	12	CASSQDGDTQYF	TGCGCCAGCAGCCAAGACGGAGATACGCAGTATTTT
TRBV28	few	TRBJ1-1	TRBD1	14	CASSWTGLNTEAFF	TGTGCCAGCAGTTGGACAGGGCTGAACACTGAAGCTTTCTTT
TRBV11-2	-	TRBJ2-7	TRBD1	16	CASSLERQGGGYEQYF	TGTGCCAGCAGCTTAGAAAGACAGGGGGGAGGTTACGAGCAGTACTTC
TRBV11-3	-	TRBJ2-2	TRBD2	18	CASSLGVRGRSITGELFF	TGTGCCAGCAGCTTAGGCGTCCGCGGGAGATCCATAACCGGGGAGCTGTTTTTT
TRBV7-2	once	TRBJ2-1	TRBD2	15	CASSLGLAGMGEQFF	TGTGCCAGCAGCTTAGGACTAGCAGGTATGGGTGAGCAGTTCTTC
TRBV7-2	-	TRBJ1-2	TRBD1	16	CASSLVGQGFSYGYTF	TGTGCCAGCAGCTTAGTGGGACAGGGTTTTAGCTATGGCTACACCTTC
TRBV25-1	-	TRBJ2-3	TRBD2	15	CASSESGGRTDTQYF	TGTGCCAGCAGTGAGTCTGGCGGGAGGACAGATACGCAGTATTTT
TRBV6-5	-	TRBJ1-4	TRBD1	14	CASSYGQGSEKLFF	TGTGCCAGCAGCTATGGACAGGGTAGTGAAAAACTGTTTTTT
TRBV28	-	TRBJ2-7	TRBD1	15	CASSLGTARAYEQYF	TGTGCCAGCAGTTTAGGGACAGCCAGAGCCTACGAGCAGTACTTC
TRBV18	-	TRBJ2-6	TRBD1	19	CASSRDRGKRLSGANVLTF	TGTGCCAGCTCACGGGACAGGGGTAAGAGACTCTCTGGGGCCAACGTCCTGACTTTC
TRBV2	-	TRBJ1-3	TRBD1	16	CASSAGAGGGRNTIYF	TGTGCCAGCAGTGCGGGGGCAGGGGGCGGAAGAAACACCATATATTTT
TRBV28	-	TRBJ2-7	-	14	CASRARDWLDEQYF	TGTGCCAGCAGAGCCCGGGACTGGCTGGACGAGCAGTACTTC
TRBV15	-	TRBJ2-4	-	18	CATSRDVPATLAKNIQYF	TGTGCCACCAGCAGAGATGTGCCAGCAACTCTAGCCAAAAACATTCAGTACTTC
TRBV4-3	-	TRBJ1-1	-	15	CASSQSHGGITEAFF	TGCGCCAGCAGCCAGTCCCATGGGGGGATCACTGAAGCTTTCTTT
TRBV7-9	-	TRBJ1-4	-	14	CASSVSGTNEKLFF	TGTGCCAGCAGCGTGTCCGGGACTAATGAAAAACTGTTTTTT
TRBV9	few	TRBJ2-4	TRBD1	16	CASSQRDSIAKNIQYF	TGTGCCAGCAGCCAAAGGGACAGTATAGCCAAAAACATTCAGTACTTC
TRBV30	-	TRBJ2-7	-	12	CAWSRERYEQYF	TGTGCCTGGAGTCGAGAACGATACGAGCAGTACTTC
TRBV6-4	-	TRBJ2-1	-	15	CASSAGVRDSNEQFF	TGTGCCAGCAGTGCAGGGGTGAGGGATTCCAATGAGCAGTTCTTC
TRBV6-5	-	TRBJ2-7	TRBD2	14	CASKTREASYEQYF	TGTGCCAGCAAAACCCGGGAGGCATCCTACGAGCAGTACTTC
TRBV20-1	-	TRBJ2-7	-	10	CSARREEQYF	TGCAGTGCTAGGAGGGAGGAGCAGTACTTC
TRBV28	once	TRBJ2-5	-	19	CASSLLGGFGRETGETQYF	TGTGCCAGCAGTTTATTAGGCGGTTTCGGGCGGGAGACAGGAGAGACCCAGTACTTC
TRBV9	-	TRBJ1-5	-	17	CASTFAWGAGPLQPQHF	TGTGCCAGCACCTTTGCCTGGGGGGCGGGACCCCTTCAGCCCCAGCATTTT
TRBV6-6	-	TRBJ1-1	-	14	CASSPSIMNTEAFF	TGTGCCAGCAGTCCTTCCATCATGAACACTGAAGCTTTCTTT
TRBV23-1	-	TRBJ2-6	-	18	CASSQGVTDSSGANVLTF	TGCGCCAGCAGTCAAGGGGTAACGGATAGCTCTGGGGCCAACGTCCTGACTTTC
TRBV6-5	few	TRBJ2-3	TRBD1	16	CASSYLQGARTDTQYF	TGTGCCAGCAGTTACTTACAGGGGGCCCGCACAGATACGCAGTATTTT